This is a list of T cell receptor beta chains from one sample in a study of blood T cell repertoires in COVID-19. TCRdb's copy holds only in-frame clones and misses some; the assay was immunoSEQ multiplex PCR. The repertoire includes 120,000 or so clones, 55% to 75% of them detected once, and roughly 2% sits in the top ten. Sequencing was carried out using peripheral blood. The receptors were gathered from a woman aged 70-85 years with acute or convalescent COVID-19. Both conserved end residues are part of each CDR3. Fields, in order: V gene, clone size, CDR3 length, D gene, J gene, CDR3 protein, CDR3 DNA. The D gene is left open where the match is weak. Clone size is given for some rows only: seen once, a few or many times, or a class if the clone is expanded.

v_gene: TRBV6-6
abundance: -
len: 15
d_gene: TRBD1
j_gene: TRBJ1-2
CDR3aa: CASSPDRGPGYGYTF
CDR3nt: TGTGCCAGCAGCCCCGACAGGGGGCCAGGGTATGGCTACACCTTC

v_gene: TRBV28
abundance: -
len: 14
d_gene: TRBD2
j_gene: TRBJ2-1
CDR3aa: CASRGRERYNEQFF
CDR3nt: TGTGCCAGCCGTGGGCGGGAGAGGTACAATGAGCAGTTCTTC

v_gene: TRBV11-2
abundance: -
len: 14
d_gene: -
j_gene: TRBJ2-7
CDR3aa: CASSLAQVRYEQYF
CDR3nt: TGTGCCAGCAGCTTAGCCCAGGTCCGCTACGAGCAGTACTTC

v_gene: TRBV29-1
abundance: many
len: 12
d_gene: TRBD1
j_gene: TRBJ1-2
CDR3aa: CSVGQGAGGYTF
CDR3nt: TGCAGCGTTGGGCAGGGGGCGGGTGGCTACACCTTC

v_gene: TRBV20-1
abundance: few
len: 14
d_gene: -
j_gene: TRBJ2-7
CDR3aa: CSASLPGRGYEQYF
CDR3nt: TGCAGTGCTAGTTTACCGGGAAGGGGGTACGAGCAGTACTTC

v_gene: TRBV7-8
abundance: -
len: 16
d_gene: TRBD2
j_gene: TRBJ2-2
CDR3aa: CASSSPGGAATGELFF
CDR3nt: TGTGCCAGCAGCTCCCCGGGGGGGGCGGCTACCGGGGAGCTGTTTTTT

v_gene: TRBV6-5
abundance: -
len: 15
d_gene: TRBD1
j_gene: TRBJ1-5
CDR3aa: CASRGTGYSNQPQHF
CDR3nt: TGTGCCAGCAGGGGGACAGGGTATAGCAATCAGCCCCAGCATTTT

v_gene: TRBV10-2
abundance: once
len: 13
d_gene: -
j_gene: TRBJ1-1
CDR3aa: CASSDRGRLEAFF
CDR3nt: TGCGCCAGCAGTGACCGTGGGCGCCTTGAAGCTTTCTTT

v_gene: TRBV30
abundance: few
len: 13
d_gene: TRBD1
j_gene: TRBJ2-7
CDR3aa: CAFRDRGSYEQYF
CDR3nt: TGTGCCTTCCGGGACAGGGGATCCTACGAGCAGTACTTC

v_gene: TRBV10-1
abundance: -
len: 14
d_gene: -
j_gene: TRBJ1-1
CDR3aa: CASSGDQGRTEAFF
CDR3nt: TGCGCCAGCAGTGGAGACCAGGGCCGGACTGAAGCTTTCTTT

v_gene: TRBV12-3/TRBV12-4
abundance: few
len: 13
d_gene: -
j_gene: TRBJ1-4
CDR3aa: CASSFSAREKLFF
CDR3nt: TGTGCCAGCAGTTTTTCTGCGCGTGAAAAACTGTTTTTT

v_gene: TRBV6-5
abundance: -
len: 13
d_gene: TRBD1
j_gene: TRBJ1-2
CDR3aa: CASRFTGDYGYTF
CDR3nt: TGTGCCAGCCGTTTTACAGGGGACTATGGCTACACCTTC

v_gene: TRBV9
abundance: -
len: 14
d_gene: -
j_gene: TRBJ1-1
CDR3aa: CASSKTGMNTEAFF
CDR3nt: TGTGCCAGCAGCAAGACAGGTATGAACACTGAAGCTTTCTTT

v_gene: TRBV6-6
abundance: -
len: 13
d_gene: -
j_gene: TRBJ1-5
CDR3aa: CASSPRGNQPQHF
CDR3nt: TGTGCCAGCAGTCCCAGGGGTAATCAGCCCCAGCATTTT

v_gene: TRBV6-5
abundance: -
len: 14
d_gene: -
j_gene: TRBJ1-5
CDR3aa: CASSHGGAVQPQHF
CDR3nt: TGTGCCAGCAGTCATGGGGGGGCGGTTCAGCCCCAGCATTTT

v_gene: TRBV12-3/TRBV12-4
abundance: -
len: 13
d_gene: -
j_gene: TRBJ1-2
CDR3aa: CASSLEATGGYTF
CDR3nt: TGTGCCAGCAGTTTGGAGGCTACGGGTGGCTACACCTTC

v_gene: TRBV27
abundance: -
len: 14
d_gene: -
j_gene: TRBJ2-7
CDR3aa: CASSYDRSSYEQYF
CDR3nt: TGTGCCAGCAGTTATGACAGGTCCTCCTACGAGCAGTACTTC

v_gene: TRBV5-6
abundance: few
len: 13
d_gene: -
j_gene: TRBJ1-1
CDR3aa: CASSFWAPTEAFF
CDR3nt: TGTGCCAGCAGCTTTTGGGCTCCCACTGAAGCTTTCTTT

v_gene: TRBV27
abundance: -
len: 15
d_gene: TRBD1
j_gene: TRBJ1-4
CDR3aa: CASSSNRGPNEKLFF
CDR3nt: TGTGCCAGCAGTTCCAACAGGGGTCCTAATGAAAAACTGTTTTTT